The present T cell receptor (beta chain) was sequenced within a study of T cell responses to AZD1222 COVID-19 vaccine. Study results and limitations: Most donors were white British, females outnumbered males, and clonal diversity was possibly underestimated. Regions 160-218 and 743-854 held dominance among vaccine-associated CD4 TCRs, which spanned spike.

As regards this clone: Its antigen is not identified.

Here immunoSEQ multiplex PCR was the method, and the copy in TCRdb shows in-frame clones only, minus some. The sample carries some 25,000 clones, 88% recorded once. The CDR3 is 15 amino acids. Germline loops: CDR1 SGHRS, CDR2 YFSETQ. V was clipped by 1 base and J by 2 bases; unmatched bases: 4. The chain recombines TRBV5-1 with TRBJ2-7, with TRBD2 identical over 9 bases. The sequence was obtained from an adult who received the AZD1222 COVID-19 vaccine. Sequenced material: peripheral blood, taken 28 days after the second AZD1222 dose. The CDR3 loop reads CASSLSSGGPYEQYF. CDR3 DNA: TGCGCCAGCAGCTTGAGTAGCGGGGGACCCTACGAGCAGTACTTC.